This T cell receptor beta chain came from a study of blood T cell repertoires in COVID-19. About the research overall: Whether acute or convalescent, the COVID-19 samples came from the United States, Italy and Spain. The cDNA or gDNA used as material had been derived from T cells, B-cell-depleted T cells, or PBMCs.

Original processing methods: The assay estimated nucleated cells by amplifying reference gene primers. Data came from immunoSEQ multiplex PCR; TCRdb stores just in-frame clones and leaves some out. V and J calls and clone size follow that table, whereas D and trimming were derived from the DNA. This table holds roughly 120,000 clones, roughly 88% found once. V lost 0 bases and J lost 0, with 9 bases in between. The germline V gene has CDR1 LGHNA and CDR2 YNFKEQ. This CDR3 is built from 16 residues. The rearrangement uses TRBV4-2 and TRBJ2-1; possible D gene TRBD2, 6 bases. Sequencing was done on a sample of peripheral blood. The source is a human donor in a cohort sampled during active COVID-19. CDR3 sequence: CASSQDRGSSYNEQFF. In DNA form, the CDR3 reads TGTGCCAGCAGCCAAGATCGGGGGAGCTCCTACAATGAGCAGTTCTTC.